Listed here is a single T cell receptor (beta chain). Its specificity is unknown. The sample is drawn from a study of T cells in tumors after PD-1 blockade. Overall study results and limits: Blood contained approximately 41% of the tumor's TCR clonotypes.

Profiled with immunoSEQ multiplex PCR; TCRdb holds only in-frame clones, not every one. The data contain around 50,000 clones, about four fifths of them singletons. Germline V gene sequence: CDR1 MDHEN, CDR2 SYDVKM. V shed 1 base and J shed 6 bases, with 36 bases lying between them. The CDR3 contains 22 residues. The material was PBMCs, obtained before anti-PD-1 treatment. The sequence derives from a human donor with basal cell carcinoma. The chain carries TRBV28 and TRBJ1-2; D is possibly TRBD1 (6 bases). The CDR3 DNA follows: TGTGCCAGCAGTTTATACCCTATACTCCAGACGCGGGGGGGCTCCGGAGCGGATGGCTACACCTTC. Its protein is CASSLYPILQTRGGSGADGYTF.